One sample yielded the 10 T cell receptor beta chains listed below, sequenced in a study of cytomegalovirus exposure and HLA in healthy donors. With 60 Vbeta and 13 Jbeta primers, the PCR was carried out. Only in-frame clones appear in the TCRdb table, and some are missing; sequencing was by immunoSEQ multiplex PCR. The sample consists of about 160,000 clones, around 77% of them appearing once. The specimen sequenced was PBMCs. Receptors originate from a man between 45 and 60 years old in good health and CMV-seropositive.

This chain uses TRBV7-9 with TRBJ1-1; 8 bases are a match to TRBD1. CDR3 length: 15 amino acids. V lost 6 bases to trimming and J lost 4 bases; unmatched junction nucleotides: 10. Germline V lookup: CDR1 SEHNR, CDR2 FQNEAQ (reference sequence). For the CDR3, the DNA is TGTGCCAGCAGTCCCGGACAGGGAGTAGGCACTGAAGCTTTCTTT. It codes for CASSPGQGVGTEAFF.

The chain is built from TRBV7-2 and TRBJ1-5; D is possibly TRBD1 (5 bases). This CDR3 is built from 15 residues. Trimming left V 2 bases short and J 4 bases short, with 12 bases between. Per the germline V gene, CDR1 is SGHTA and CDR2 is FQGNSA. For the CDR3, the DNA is TGTGCCAGCAGCTTATACGCAGGGAAAAATCAGCCCCAGCATTTT. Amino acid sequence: CASSLYAGKNQPQHF.

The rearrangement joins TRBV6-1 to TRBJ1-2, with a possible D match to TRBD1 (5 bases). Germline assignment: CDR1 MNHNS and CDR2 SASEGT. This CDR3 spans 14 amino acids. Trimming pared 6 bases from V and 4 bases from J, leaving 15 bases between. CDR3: CASSPQGGSYGYTF. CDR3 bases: TGTGCCAGCAGCCCCCAGGGAGGAAGCTATGGCTACACCTTC.

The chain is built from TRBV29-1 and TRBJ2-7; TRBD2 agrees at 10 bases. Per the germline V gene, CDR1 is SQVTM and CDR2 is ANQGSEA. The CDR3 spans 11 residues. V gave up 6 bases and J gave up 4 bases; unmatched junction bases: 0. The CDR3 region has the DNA TGCAGCGTGGGACTAGCGTACGAGCAGTACTTC. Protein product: CSVGLAYEQYF.

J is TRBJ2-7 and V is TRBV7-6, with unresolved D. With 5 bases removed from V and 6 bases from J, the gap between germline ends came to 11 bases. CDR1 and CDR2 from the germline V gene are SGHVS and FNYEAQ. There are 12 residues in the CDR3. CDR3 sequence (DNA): TGTGCCAGCAGCACAACCTCTAGCGAGCAGTACTTC. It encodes CASSTTSSEQYF.

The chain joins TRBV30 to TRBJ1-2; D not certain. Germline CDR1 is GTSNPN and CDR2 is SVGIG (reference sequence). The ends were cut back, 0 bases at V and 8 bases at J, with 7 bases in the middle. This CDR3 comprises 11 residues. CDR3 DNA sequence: TGTGCCTGGAGTGTCAAGAGGGGCTACACCTTC. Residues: CAWSVKRGYTF.

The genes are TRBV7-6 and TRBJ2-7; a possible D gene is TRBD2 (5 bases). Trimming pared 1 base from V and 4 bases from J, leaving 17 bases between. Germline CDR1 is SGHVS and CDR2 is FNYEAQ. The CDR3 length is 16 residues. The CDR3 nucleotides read TGTGCCAGCAGCTTAGGCCCCTTTAGGGAGCAGTACGAGCAGTACTTC. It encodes CASSLGPFREQYEQYF.

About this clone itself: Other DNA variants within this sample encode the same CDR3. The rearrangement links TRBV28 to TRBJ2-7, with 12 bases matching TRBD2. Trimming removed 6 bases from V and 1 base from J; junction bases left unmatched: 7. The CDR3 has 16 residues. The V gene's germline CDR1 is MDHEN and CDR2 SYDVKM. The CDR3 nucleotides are TGTGCCAGCAGCCCCCTCGGACTAGCGGGGTCCTACGAGCAGTACTTC. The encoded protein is CASSPLGLAGSYEQYF.

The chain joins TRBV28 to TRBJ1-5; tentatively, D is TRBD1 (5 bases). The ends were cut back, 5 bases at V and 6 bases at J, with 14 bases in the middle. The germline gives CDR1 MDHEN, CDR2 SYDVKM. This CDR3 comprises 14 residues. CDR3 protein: CASSRPDIFQPQHF. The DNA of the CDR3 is TGTGCCAGCAGTAGACCGGACATTTTTCAGCCCCAGCATTTT.

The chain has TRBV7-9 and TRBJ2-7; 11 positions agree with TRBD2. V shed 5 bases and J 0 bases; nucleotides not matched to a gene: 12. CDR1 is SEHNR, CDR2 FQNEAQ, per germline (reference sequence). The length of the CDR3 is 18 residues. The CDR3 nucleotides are TGTGCCAGCAGCAAAAGCGGGACTAGCGGTACGAGCTCCTACGAGCAGTACTTC. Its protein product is CASSKSGTSGTSSYEQYF.